These 7 T cell receptor beta chains were sequenced from one sample in a study of shared clonotypes between healthy human individuals. Produced via immunoSEQ multiplex PCR; TCRdb's table is partial and in-frame only. The data show roughly 2 million clones, approximately 96% seen once. Sequencing was performed on naive CD4+ T cells sorted from blood. Indicated subset: CD45RA+ positively selected. These receptors were collected from a man aged 18 to 30 in good health.

CDR3: CAISTRARDNRDSPLHF. The CDR3 DNA sequence: TGTGCCATCAGTACTAGGGCCAGGGACAACCGCGATTCACCCCTCCACTTT. The chain carries TRBV10-3 and TRBJ1-6, with D tentatively TRBD1 (6 bases). This CDR3 has 17 amino acids. The V end lost 5 bases, the J end lost 8 bases, and 22 bases lay between the germline ends. In germline, CDR1 is ENHRY, CDR2 SYGVKD.

This sequence joins TRBV11-2 and TRBJ2-5; tentative D call: TRBD2 (6 bases). The V and J ends lost 1 base and 4 bases respectively, with 10 bases between them. Germline V gene lookup returns CDR1 SGHAT and CDR2 FQNNGV. The CDR3 runs 14 residues. The CDR3 sequence: CASSLVGTLETQYF. CDR3 nucleotide sequence: TGTGCCAGCAGCTTAGTTGGGACTTTAGAGACCCAGTACTTC.

This chain links TRBV2 with TRBJ1-4, with a possible D match to TRBD1 (5 bases). The CDR3 has 16 amino acids. Trimming pared 5 bases from V and 7 bases from J, leaving 20 bases between. The germline V gene has CDR1 SNHLY and CDR2 FYNNEI. The CDR3 DNA sequence: TGTGCCAGCAGTAAAGAAGGGGTACGGTCGGGTGAAAAACTGTTTTTT. It encodes CASSKEGVRSGEKLFF.

The chain joins TRBV9 to TRBJ2-5; no clear D. The V and J ends lost 0 bases and 4 bases respectively, with 16 bases between them. The CDR3 is 16 residues long. Germline V CDR1 and CDR2: SGDLS, YYNGEE. DNA of the CDR3: TGTGCCAGCAGCGTAGGACCGGGTAGTGATGGAGAGACCCAGTACTTC. This sequence encodes CASSVGPGSDGETQYF.

A single count supports this clone. The chain carries TRBV18 and TRBJ2-5; tentative D call: TRBD2 (6 bases). This CDR3 region has 14 residues. Germline V gene lookup returns CDR1 KGHSH and CDR2 LQKENI. The V and J ends lost 3 bases and 5 bases respectively, with 13 bases between them. The CDR3 sequence: CASSPSAGLETQYF. Written as DNA, the CDR3 is TGTGCCAGCTCACCTTCGGCGGGGTTGGAGACCCAGTACTTC. Using reference TRBV18 and TRBJ2-5 for the parts outside the CDR3, the full variable domain is NAGVMQNPRHLVRRRGQEARLRCSPMKGHSHVYWYRQLPEEGLKFMVYLQKENIIDESGMPKERFSAEFPKEGPSILRIQQVVRGDSAAYFCASSPSAGLETQYFGPGTRLLVL.

V gene TRBV27 combines with J gene TRBJ1-6; TRBD1 aligns across 7 bases. Trimming took 6 bases from V and 7 from J; bases not matched to a gene: 3. The germline gives CDR1 MNHEY, CDR2 SMNVEV (reference sequence). This CDR3 is built from 13 residues. CDR3 amino acids: CASREGANSPLHF. The CDR3 nucleotides read TGTGCCAGCAGGGAGGGGGCGAATTCACCCCTCCACTTT.

This chain connects TRBV28 to TRBJ1-5, with D tentatively TRBD1 (6 bases). Trimming shortened V by 5 bases and J by 2 bases, and 22 bases separated the two germline ends. The germline gives CDR1 MDHEN, CDR2 SYDVKM. The CDR3 length is 18 residues. CDR3 sequence: CASSTVWDTLGGNQPQHF. In DNA form, the CDR3 reads TGTGCCAGCAGTACCGTGTGGGACACCCTTGGGGGCAATCAGCCCCAGCATTTT.